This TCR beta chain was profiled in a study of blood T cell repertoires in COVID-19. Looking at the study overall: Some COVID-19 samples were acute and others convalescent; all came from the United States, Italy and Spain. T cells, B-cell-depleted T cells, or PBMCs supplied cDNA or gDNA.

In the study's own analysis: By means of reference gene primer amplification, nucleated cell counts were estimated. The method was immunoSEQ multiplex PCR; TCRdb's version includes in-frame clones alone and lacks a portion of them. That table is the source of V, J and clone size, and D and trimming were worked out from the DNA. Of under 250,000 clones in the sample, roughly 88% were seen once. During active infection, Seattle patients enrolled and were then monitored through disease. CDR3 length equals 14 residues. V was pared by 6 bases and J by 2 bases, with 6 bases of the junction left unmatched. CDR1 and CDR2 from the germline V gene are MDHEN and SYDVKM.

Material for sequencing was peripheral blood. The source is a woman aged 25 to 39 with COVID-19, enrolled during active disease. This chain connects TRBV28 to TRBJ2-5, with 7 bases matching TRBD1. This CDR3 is CASSYYRGQETQYF. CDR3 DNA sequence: TGTGCCAGCAGCTACTACAGGGGTCAAGAGACCCAGTACTTC.